This T cell receptor (beta chain) was captured by sequencing in a study of blood T cell repertoires in COVID-19. Study as a whole: The analysed material was cDNA or gDNA that came from T cells, B-cell-depleted T cells, or PBMCs.

The data were produced by immunoSEQ multiplex PCR, yet TCRdb's version contains in-frame clones alone and is incomplete. The sample contains more than 300,000 clones, 88% of which appear only once. CDR3 size: 14 residues. Germline V lookup: CDR1 SGHNT, CDR2 YYREEE (reference sequence). Deletions cut 1 base from V and 7 bases from J, with 12 bases between. Sequencing was done on a sample of peripheral blood. This receptor was taken from a woman aged 65 to 85 with COVID-19, enrolled during active disease. This chain connects TRBV5-4 to TRBJ2-1, with D hard to call. Written as DNA, the CDR3 is TGTGCCAGCAGCTTGCCGGGTTTCAAGAATGAGCAGTTCTTC. As protein: CASSLPGFKNEQFF.